Listed below are T cell receptor beta chains from one sample, sequenced in a study of OX40 agonist ivuxolimab in advanced cancers. This table comes from immunoSEQ multiplex PCR, and its TCRdb copy is limited to in-frame clones, with some not included. This sample has under 40,000 clones, with approximately 89% found just once. Specimen: CD4+ or CD8+ T cells sorted from blood, collected in a trial of the OX40 agonist ivuxolimab. The receptors were gathered from an adult with an advanced solid tumor such as melanoma, head and neck, liver or kidney cancer. Both conserved end residues are part of each CDR3. The order of the fields is D gene, clone size, V gene, J gene, CDR3 DNA, CDR3 protein. A D gene is named only where the DNA matches it firmly. A row's size may be missing; if present it is once, few, many or a size class.

d_gene: -
abundance: -
v_gene: TRBV28
j_gene: TRBJ2-3
CDR3nt: TGTGCCAGCAGCCCCGGCCCCGGGAAGGCTACGCAGTATTTT
CDR3aa: CASSPGPGKATQYF

d_gene: TRBD2
abundance: few
v_gene: TRBV6-5
j_gene: TRBJ2-1
CDR3nt: TGTGCCAGCAGTTACACGGCGGGAGGGCACAATGAGCAGTTCTTC
CDR3aa: CASSYTAGGHNEQFF

d_gene: -
abundance: -
v_gene: TRBV21-1
j_gene: TRBJ2-7
CDR3nt: TGTGCCAGCAGCAAAAATGACAGGGGGCTGTCCTACGAGCAGTACTTC
CDR3aa: CASSKNDRGLSYEQYF

d_gene: -
abundance: once
v_gene: TRBV10-1
j_gene: TRBJ2-2
CDR3nt: TGCGCCAGCAGTGGAAGTGCTAACACCGGGGAGCTGTTTTTT
CDR3aa: CASSGSANTGELFF

d_gene: -
abundance: -
v_gene: TRBV30
j_gene: TRBJ2-5
CDR3nt: TGTGCCTGGAGTGTACTCGGGGCTCGCCAAGAGACCCAGTACTTC
CDR3aa: CAWSVLGARQETQYF

d_gene: -
abundance: few
v_gene: TRBV19
j_gene: TRBJ1-1
CDR3nt: TGTGCCACCATAGGACCGGTAAACACTGAAGCTTTCTTT
CDR3aa: CATIGPVNTEAFF

d_gene: -
abundance: -
v_gene: TRBV5-4
j_gene: TRBJ2-7
CDR3nt: TGTGCCAGCAGCTTAAGGAGGGAGCAGTACTTC
CDR3aa: CASSLRREQYF

d_gene: TRBD2
abundance: -
v_gene: TRBV5-4
j_gene: TRBJ2-7
CDR3nt: TGTGCCAGCAGCTTGGCAGCGGGGGGCTCCCTCTACGAGCAGTACTTC
CDR3aa: CASSLAAGGSLYEQYF

d_gene: -
abundance: -
v_gene: TRBV30
j_gene: TRBJ1-1
CDR3nt: TGTGCCTGGAGTAATCGTGGTGAAGCTTTCTTT
CDR3aa: CAWSNRGEAFF

d_gene: TRBD2
abundance: -
v_gene: TRBV5-1
j_gene: TRBJ2-7
CDR3nt: TGCGCCAGCAGCCCAGGACTAGGGAGCTCCTACGAGCAGTACTTC
CDR3aa: CASSPGLGSSYEQYF

d_gene: -
abundance: -
v_gene: TRBV14
j_gene: TRBJ1-1
CDR3nt: TGTGCCAGCAGTCTACAGGGCAACACTGAAGCTTTCTTT
CDR3aa: CASSLQGNTEAFF

d_gene: TRBD1
abundance: -
v_gene: TRBV19
j_gene: TRBJ2-1
CDR3nt: TGTGCCAGTAGTATAGTGGCAGGGGGCGCGAGCGATGAGCAGTTCTTC
CDR3aa: CASSIVAGGASDEQFF

d_gene: -
abundance: -
v_gene: TRBV6-1
j_gene: TRBJ1-6
CDR3nt: TGTGCCAGCAGACAGAGTTGGGTGATCAATTCACCCCTCCACTTT
CDR3aa: CASRQSWVINSPLHF

d_gene: -
abundance: -
v_gene: TRBV5-1
j_gene: TRBJ2-5
CDR3nt: TGCGCCAGCAGCTTGGAGGCCAAAGAGACCCAGTACTTC
CDR3aa: CASSLEAKETQYF

d_gene: -
abundance: few
v_gene: TRBV27
j_gene: TRBJ2-2
CDR3nt: TGTGCCAGCGGGGTTAGAACCGGGGAGCTGTTTTTT
CDR3aa: CASGVRTGELFF

d_gene: -
abundance: -
v_gene: TRBV5-1
j_gene: TRBJ2-1
CDR3nt: TGCGCCAGCAGCGGGGCAGGGGACAATGAGCAGTTCTTC
CDR3aa: CASSGAGDNEQFF

d_gene: TRBD2
abundance: -
v_gene: TRBV30
j_gene: TRBJ2-3
CDR3nt: TGTGCCTGGAGTTCCCAACACGGGGGGACAGATACGCAGTATTTT
CDR3aa: CAWSSQHGGTDTQYF

d_gene: TRBD1
abundance: -
v_gene: TRBV7-9
j_gene: TRBJ1-1
CDR3nt: TGTGCCAGCAGCCACGACAGGGCTGAAGCTTTCTTT
CDR3aa: CASSHDRAEAFF

d_gene: -
abundance: -
v_gene: TRBV2
j_gene: TRBJ2-1
CDR3nt: TGTGCCAGCAGTGAAGCGGGGGGGCAGGGTGAGCAGTTCTTC
CDR3aa: CASSEAGGQGEQFF

d_gene: -
abundance: -
v_gene: TRBV19
j_gene: TRBJ1-5
CDR3nt: TGTGCCAGTAATTCTGAAGGAATAAGGCAGCCCCAGCATTTT
CDR3aa: CASNSEGIRQPQHF

d_gene: -
abundance: once
v_gene: TRBV27
j_gene: TRBJ2-7
CDR3nt: TGTGCCAGCGGGGACTACGAGCAGTACTTC
CDR3aa: CASGDYEQYF

d_gene: TRBD1
abundance: -
v_gene: TRBV14
j_gene: TRBJ2-5
CDR3nt: TGTGCCAGCAGCCAAGATTCATTGGGGACAGGGAGATACCAAGAGACCCAGTACTTC
CDR3aa: CASSQDSLGTGRYQETQYF

d_gene: -
abundance: few
v_gene: TRBV10-1
j_gene: TRBJ1-1
CDR3nt: TGCGCCAGCAGTGAGCCAGGACAGCCTTTTTTGAACACTGAAGCTTTCTTT
CDR3aa: CASSEPGQPFLNTEAFF

d_gene: -
abundance: -
v_gene: TRBV4-2
j_gene: TRBJ1-4
CDR3nt: TGTGCCAGCAGCCCGAGCAGATGGGGCGGGATGGAAGGTGAAAAACTGTTTTTT
CDR3aa: CASSPSRWGGMEGEKLFF

d_gene: -
abundance: once
v_gene: TRBV19
j_gene: TRBJ1-5
CDR3nt: TGTGCCAGTAGATCACAGGGAGGCAGTCAGCCCCAGCATTTT
CDR3aa: CASRSQGGSQPQHF

d_gene: -
abundance: once
v_gene: TRBV30
j_gene: TRBJ1-1
CDR3nt: TGTGCCTGGAGTACACAGGGTGGCACTGAAGCTTTCTTT
CDR3aa: CAWSTQGGTEAFF

d_gene: -
abundance: -
v_gene: TRBV5-4
j_gene: TRBJ2-1
CDR3nt: TGTGCCAGCAGCTACAGCTATGAGCAGTTCTTC
CDR3aa: CASSYSYEQFF

d_gene: TRBD1
abundance: -
v_gene: TRBV28
j_gene: TRBJ1-2
CDR3nt: TGTGCCAGTGGACAGGGGAGGAACTATGGCTACACCTTC
CDR3aa: CASGQGRNYGYTF

d_gene: TRBD1
abundance: -
v_gene: TRBV19
j_gene: TRBJ1-4
CDR3nt: TGTGCCAGTAGTCAGTTCGCGGGACAGACTAATGAAAAACTGTTTTTT
CDR3aa: CASSQFAGQTNEKLFF

d_gene: -
abundance: -
v_gene: TRBV10-3
j_gene: TRBJ1-1
CDR3nt: TGTGCCATCAGTGAGAAGGAGGGGGCTGAAGCTTTCTTT
CDR3aa: CAISEKEGAEAFF

d_gene: -
abundance: -
v_gene: TRBV5-4
j_gene: TRBJ1-2
CDR3nt: TGTGCCAGCAGCTCGTCACGGATGTCTGGCTACACCTTC
CDR3aa: CASSSSRMSGYTF

d_gene: -
abundance: -
v_gene: TRBV10-3
j_gene: TRBJ1-5
CDR3nt: TGTGCCATCAGTGAGTCATTCGCCACATTATCGGGACAGCCCCAGCATTTT
CDR3aa: CAISESFATLSGQPQHF

d_gene: -
abundance: few
v_gene: TRBV27
j_gene: TRBJ1-1
CDR3nt: TGTGCCAGCAGTTCACCAGTTATCGGGGAAGCTTTCTTT
CDR3aa: CASSSPVIGEAFF

d_gene: -
abundance: -
v_gene: TRBV9
j_gene: TRBJ2-1
CDR3nt: TGTGCCAGCAGCGCCCTGGGGGGCAACTACAATGAGCAGTTCTTC
CDR3aa: CASSALGGNYNEQFF

d_gene: TRBD1
abundance: -
v_gene: TRBV25-1
j_gene: TRBJ1-3
CDR3nt: TGTGCCAGCAGTTGGACAGGGGGCCTGGGAAACACCATATATTTT
CDR3aa: CASSWTGGLGNTIYF

d_gene: -
abundance: -
v_gene: TRBV5-1
j_gene: TRBJ2-7
CDR3nt: TGCGCCAGCAGAGTGACGGGTGAAGTGGGTGAGCAGTACTTC
CDR3aa: CASRVTGEVGEQYF

d_gene: TRBD1
abundance: once
v_gene: TRBV11-2
j_gene: TRBJ1-1
CDR3nt: TGTGCCAGCAGCCGTGACAGGGGGAATACTGAAGCTTTCTTT
CDR3aa: CASSRDRGNTEAFF

d_gene: -
abundance: -
v_gene: TRBV5-4
j_gene: TRBJ2-1
CDR3nt: TGTGCCAGCAGCTTGGCTTACGGGAGTTGGGAGCAGTTCTTC
CDR3aa: CASSLAYGSWEQFF

d_gene: -
abundance: -
v_gene: TRBV28
j_gene: TRBJ1-5
CDR3nt: TGTGCCAGCATGTCGAATAATCAGCCCCAGCATTTT
CDR3aa: CASMSNNQPQHF

d_gene: TRBD2
abundance: -
v_gene: TRBV9
j_gene: TRBJ2-2
CDR3nt: TGTGCCAGCAGCGTCAGCGGGGAGAACACCGGGGAGCTGTTTTTT
CDR3aa: CASSVSGENTGELFF

d_gene: -
abundance: -
v_gene: TRBV19
j_gene: TRBJ1-2
CDR3nt: TGTGCCAGTAGTATTCACAGGGATGGCTACACCTTC
CDR3aa: CASSIHRDGYTF

d_gene: -
abundance: -
v_gene: TRBV7-2
j_gene: TRBJ2-7
CDR3nt: TGTGCCAGCAGCCAGGGGGGGCTATCCTACGAGCAGTACTTC
CDR3aa: CASSQGGLSYEQYF

d_gene: -
abundance: few
v_gene: TRBV5-1
j_gene: TRBJ2-6
CDR3nt: TGCGCCAGCAGTTTGACAAACGAGGGCTCTGGGGCCAACGTCCTGACTTTC
CDR3aa: CASSLTNEGSGANVLTF

d_gene: -
abundance: -
v_gene: TRBV2
j_gene: TRBJ1-3
CDR3nt: TGTGCCAGCAGTGCGCGCCCTACTAGATACTCTGGAAACACCATATATTTT
CDR3aa: CASSARPTRYSGNTIYF

d_gene: -
abundance: -
v_gene: TRBV2
j_gene: TRBJ2-7
CDR3nt: TGTGCCAGCAGCGCCCTTGTACACACGGGCTACGAGCAGTACTTC
CDR3aa: CASSALVHTGYEQYF

d_gene: TRBD2
abundance: -
v_gene: TRBV11-1
j_gene: TRBJ2-1
CDR3nt: TGTGCCAGCAGCTTAGCGGTCGGGGGGTTGGTCAATGAGCAGTTCTTC
CDR3aa: CASSLAVGGLVNEQFF

d_gene: -
abundance: -
v_gene: TRBV19
j_gene: TRBJ2-7
CDR3nt: TGTGCCAGTAGTATATCGGGGTTAAAGTACTTC
CDR3aa: CASSISGLKYF

d_gene: -
abundance: -
v_gene: TRBV7-2
j_gene: TRBJ2-1
CDR3nt: TGTGCCAGCAGCCCTCGCCGGGGACTGGGATTTGAGCAGTTCTTC
CDR3aa: CASSPRRGLGFEQFF

d_gene: TRBD2
abundance: -
v_gene: TRBV4-3
j_gene: TRBJ2-1
CDR3nt: TGCGCCAGCAGCCAAGAGAATCCGACTAGCGGGAAGGGAAATGAGCAGTTCTTC
CDR3aa: CASSQENPTSGKGNEQFF

d_gene: -
abundance: -
v_gene: TRBV12-5
j_gene: TRBJ2-4
CDR3nt: TGTGCTAGTGGTTTGACACCAGTAGGGAGACTACCAAATCTAGCCAAAAACATTCAGTACTTC
CDR3aa: CASGLTPVGRLPNLAKNIQYF

d_gene: TRBD2
abundance: -
v_gene: TRBV9
j_gene: TRBJ2-3
CDR3nt: TGTGCCAGCAGCGAGCCGGGACTAGCGGGGACGGTCGCAGATACGCAGTATTTT
CDR3aa: CASSEPGLAGTVADTQYF

d_gene: -
abundance: -
v_gene: TRBV9
j_gene: TRBJ1-4
CDR3nt: TGTGCCAGCAGCGTAGCCGCAGGAGTTAATGAAAAACTGTTTTTT
CDR3aa: CASSVAAGVNEKLFF

d_gene: -
abundance: -
v_gene: TRBV11-1
j_gene: TRBJ2-1
CDR3nt: TGTGCCAGCAGGCCTCACTCCTGGACGCAGTATCATAGTAATGAGCAGTTCTTC
CDR3aa: CASRPHSWTQYHSNEQFF

d_gene: -
abundance: -
v_gene: TRBV7-6
j_gene: TRBJ2-7
CDR3nt: TGTGCCAGCAGCTTAGCACAGGGTACCTACGAGCAGTACTTC
CDR3aa: CASSLAQGTYEQYF

d_gene: TRBD1
abundance: -
v_gene: TRBV6-6
j_gene: TRBJ2-3
CDR3nt: TGTGCCAGCAGTTACAGGGACAGGGTCACAGATACGCAGTATTTT
CDR3aa: CASSYRDRVTDTQYF

d_gene: -
abundance: -
v_gene: TRBV19
j_gene: TRBJ2-5
CDR3nt: TGTGCCAGTAGTATTAAGGGAGGAGAGACCCAGTACTTC
CDR3aa: CASSIKGGETQYF

d_gene: -
abundance: -
v_gene: TRBV7-6
j_gene: TRBJ2-7
CDR3nt: TGTGCCAGCAGCCCGGCGTCGAATCAGTACTTC
CDR3aa: CASSPASNQYF

d_gene: -
abundance: -
v_gene: TRBV12-5
j_gene: TRBJ1-2
CDR3nt: TGTGCTAGTGGTTTCGAGGGTTCTAACTATGGCTACACCTTC
CDR3aa: CASGFEGSNYGYTF

d_gene: TRBD2
abundance: -
v_gene: TRBV18
j_gene: TRBJ2-7
CDR3nt: TGTGCCAGCTCACCGGGACTAGCGGGTGGGAACGAGCAGTACTTC
CDR3aa: CASSPGLAGGNEQYF